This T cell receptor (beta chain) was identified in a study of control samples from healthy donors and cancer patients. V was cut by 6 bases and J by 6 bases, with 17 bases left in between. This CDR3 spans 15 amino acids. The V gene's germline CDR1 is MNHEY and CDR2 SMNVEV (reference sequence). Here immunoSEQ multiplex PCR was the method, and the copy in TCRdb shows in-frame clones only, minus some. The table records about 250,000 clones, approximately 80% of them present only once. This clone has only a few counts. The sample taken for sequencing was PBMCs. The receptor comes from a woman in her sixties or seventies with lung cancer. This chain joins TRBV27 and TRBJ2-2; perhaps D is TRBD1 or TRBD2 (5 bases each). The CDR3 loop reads CASSDPARGAGELFF. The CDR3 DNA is TGTGCCAGCAGCGACCCAGCTCGGGGCGCCGGGGAGCTGTTTTTT.